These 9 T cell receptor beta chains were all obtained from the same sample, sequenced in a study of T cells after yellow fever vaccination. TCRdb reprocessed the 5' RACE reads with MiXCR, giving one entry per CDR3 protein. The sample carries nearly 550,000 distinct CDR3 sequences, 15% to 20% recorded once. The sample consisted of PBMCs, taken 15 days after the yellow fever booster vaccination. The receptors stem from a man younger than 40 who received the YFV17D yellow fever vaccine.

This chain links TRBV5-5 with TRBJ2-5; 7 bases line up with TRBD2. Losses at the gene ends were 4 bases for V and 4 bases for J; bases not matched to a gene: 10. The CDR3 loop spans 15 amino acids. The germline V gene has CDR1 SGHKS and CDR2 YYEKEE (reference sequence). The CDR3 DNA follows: TGTGCCAGCAGCCCGGGGGGAGTTTGGGGAGAGACCCAGTACTTC. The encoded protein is CASSPGGVWGETQYF.

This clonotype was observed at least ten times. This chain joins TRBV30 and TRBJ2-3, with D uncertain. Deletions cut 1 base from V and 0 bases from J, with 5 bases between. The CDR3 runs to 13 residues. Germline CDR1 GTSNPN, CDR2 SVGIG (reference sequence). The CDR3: CAWSGVSTDTQYF. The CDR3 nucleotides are TGTGCCTGGAGTGGGGTTAGCACAGATACGCAGTATTTT.

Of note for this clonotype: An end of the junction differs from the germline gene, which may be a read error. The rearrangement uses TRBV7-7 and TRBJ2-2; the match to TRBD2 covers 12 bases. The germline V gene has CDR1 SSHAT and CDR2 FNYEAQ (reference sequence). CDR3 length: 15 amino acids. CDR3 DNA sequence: TGTGCTAGCAGCTCGACTAGCGGGAGTAGCGGGGAGCTGTTTTTT. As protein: CASSSTSGSSGELFF. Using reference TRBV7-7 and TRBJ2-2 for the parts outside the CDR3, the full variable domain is GAGVSQSPRYKVTKRGQDVTLRCDPISSHATLYWYQQALGQGPEFLTYFNYEAQPDKSGLPSDRFSAERPEGSISTLTIQRTEQRDSAMYRCASSSTSGSSGELFFGEGSRLTVL.

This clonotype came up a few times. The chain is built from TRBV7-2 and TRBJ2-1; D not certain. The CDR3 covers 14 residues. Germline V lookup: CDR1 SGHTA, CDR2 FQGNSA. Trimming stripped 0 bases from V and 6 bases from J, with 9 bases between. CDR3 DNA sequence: TGTGCCAGCAGCTTAGCGCCAGCGCGCAATGAGCAGTTCTTC. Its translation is CASSLAPARNEQFF.

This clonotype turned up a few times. The CDR3 DNA follows: TGCAGTGCTAGAGATCAGGGGAAGGGGGAGACCCAGTACTTC. It is translated as CSARDQGKGETQYF. This sequence joins TRBV20-1 and TRBJ2-5; D is perhaps TRBD1 (6 bases). V was cut by 0 bases and J by 5 bases, with 13 bases left in between. Germline V gene sequence: CDR1 DFQATT, CDR2 SNEGSKA (reference sequence). The CDR3 runs 14 residues.

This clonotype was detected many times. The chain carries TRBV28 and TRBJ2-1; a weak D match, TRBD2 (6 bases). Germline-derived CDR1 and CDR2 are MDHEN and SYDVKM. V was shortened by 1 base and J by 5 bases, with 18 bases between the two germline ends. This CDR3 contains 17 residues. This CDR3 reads CASSLLVSGATNNEQFF. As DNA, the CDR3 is TGTGCCAGCAGTTTATTAGTATCGGGAGCGACGAACAATGAGCAGTTCTTC.

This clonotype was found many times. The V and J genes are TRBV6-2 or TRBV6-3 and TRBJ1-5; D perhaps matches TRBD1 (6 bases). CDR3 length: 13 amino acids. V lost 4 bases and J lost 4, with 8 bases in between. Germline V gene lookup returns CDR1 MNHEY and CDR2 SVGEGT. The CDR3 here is CASSSQGNQPQHF. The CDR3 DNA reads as TGTGCCAGCAGTTCACAGGGAAATCAGCCCCAGCATTTT.

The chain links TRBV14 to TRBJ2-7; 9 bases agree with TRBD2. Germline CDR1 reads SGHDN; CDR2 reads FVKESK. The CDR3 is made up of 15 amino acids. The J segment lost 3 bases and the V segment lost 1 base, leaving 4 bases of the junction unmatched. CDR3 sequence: CASSQVSGGNYEQYF. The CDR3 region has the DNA TGTGCCAGCAGCCAAGTTAGCGGGGGTAACTACGAGCAGTACTTC.

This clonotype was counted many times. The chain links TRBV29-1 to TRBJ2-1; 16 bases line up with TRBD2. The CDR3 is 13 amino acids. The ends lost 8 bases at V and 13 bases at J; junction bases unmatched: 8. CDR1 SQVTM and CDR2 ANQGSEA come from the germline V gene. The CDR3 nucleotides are TGCAGCTTCACCGGGACTAGCGGGAGGGGCCAGTTCTTC. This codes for CSFTGTSGRGQFF.